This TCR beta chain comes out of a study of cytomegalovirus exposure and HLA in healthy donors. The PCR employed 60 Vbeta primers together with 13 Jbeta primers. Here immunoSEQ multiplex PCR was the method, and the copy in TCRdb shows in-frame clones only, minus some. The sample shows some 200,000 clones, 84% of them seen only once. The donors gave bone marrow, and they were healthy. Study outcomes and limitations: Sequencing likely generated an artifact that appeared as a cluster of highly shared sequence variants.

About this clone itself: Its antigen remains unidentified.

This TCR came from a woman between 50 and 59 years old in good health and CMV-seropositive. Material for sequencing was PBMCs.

The CDR3 coding sequence is TGCGCCAGCAGCTTGGGAGGTAGCGTCCCCACAGATACGCAGTATTTT. Protein sequence: CASSLGGSVPTDTQYF. The chain links TRBV5-1 to TRBJ2-3; TRBD2 might be the D (5 bases). Germline CDR1 is SGHRS and CDR2 is YFSETQ. V was trimmed by 0 bases and J by 2 bases, leaving 13 bases between them. The CDR3 spans 16 residues.